The clone carrying this T cell receptor beta chain was seen a single time. No antigen is known for it. The sample comes from a study of cytomegalovirus exposure and HLA in healthy donors. Study-wide results and limits: In a later analysis, HLA-associated beta chains showed higher expansion and lower generation probabilities than comparable chains. In a later analysis, at a false discovery rate of 0.05, under 20,000 TCR beta sequences matched HLA alleles. Prior analysis indicated that the majority of TCR beta V segments exhibited productivity approximately 87% or approximately 30% of the time. Among TCR beta chains, those listed as cytomegalovirus-associated numbered over 150.

The primer mix had 60 Vbeta and 13 Jbeta primers. Sequencing used immunoSEQ multiplex PCR; TCRdb keeps in-frame clones, though not all of them. The repertoire holds under 150,000 clones, with roughly four fifths as singletons. The V and J ends lost 5 bases and 1 base, in that order; junction bases with no gene match: 13. Germline CDR1 LNHNV, CDR2 YYDKDF (reference sequence). The CDR3 runs 18 residues. The source of this sequence is a woman aged 50 to 60 in good health and CMV-seronegative. V and J are TRBV15 and TRBJ2-3; 9 nucleotides align to TRBD2. Input material: PBMCs. The DNA of the CDR3 is TGTGCCACCAGCTACTTGACTAGCGGCCGAGGGGGCACAGATACGCAGTATTTT. Translating gives CATSYLTSGRGGTDTQYF.